These 5 T cell receptor beta chains originate from one sample sequenced in a study of blood T cells in healthy people across ages. Through a sample-barcoded 5' primer and a J-beta primer mix, a second PCR was run for roughly 7 to 12 cycles. In TCRdb, the 5' RACE reads were re-called with MiXCR into one record per CDR3 protein. The sample consists of 650,000 to 700,000 distinct CDR3 sequences, roughly 30% of them appearing once. Sequencing was done on a sample of blood. The origin of the receptors is a woman of 80 years or more in good health.

A few counts support this clonotype. The CDR3 sequence: CASSLEVGTYNSPLHF. The CDR3 nucleotides read TGCGCCAGCAGCTTGGAAGTGGGCACCTATAATTCACCCCTCCACTTT. The chain is built from TRBV5-1 and TRBJ1-6, with unresolved D. V was pared by 0 bases and J by 2 bases, with 9 bases between. The CDR3 is made up of 16 amino acids. The germline gives CDR1 SGHRS, CDR2 YFSETQ. Based on the CDR3 plus reference TRBV5-1 and TRBJ1-6, the full variable domain is KAGVTQTPRYLIKTRGQQVTLSCSPISGHRSVSWYQQTPGQGLQFLFEYFSETQRNKGNFPGRFSGRQFSNSRSEMNVSTLELGDSALYLCASSLEVGTYNSPLHFGNGTRLTVT.

V usage is TRBV7-9 and J usage is TRBJ1-1; 8 nucleotides agree with TRBD1. This CDR3 has 16 amino acids. The trim removed 4 bases at V and 3 bases at J, leaving 10 bases unmatched. Per the germline V gene, CDR1 is SEHNR and CDR2 is FQNEAQ (reference sequence). CDR3 nucleotide sequence: TGTGCCAGCAGCTCGCCCATCGACAGGGGTCACACTGAAGCTTTCTTT. This codes for CASSSPIDRGHTEAFF.

This clonotype was observed a few times. A much bigger clone sits one base away, suggesting this may be a read error. The gene calls are TRBV10-3 and TRBJ2-3; a weak D match, TRBD2 (7 bases). V was trimmed by 2 bases and J by 3 bases, leaving 15 bases between them. Germline V lookup: CDR1 ENHRY, CDR2 SYGVKD. The CDR3 sequence is 16 residues long. The CDR3 DNA reads as TGTGCCATCAGTGAGAGGGCAGGGAGGGGGACAGATACGCAGTATTTT. This sequence encodes CAISERAGRGTDTQYF.

This clonotype has ten or more counts. The chain's CDR3 is CASSPSSPQGNSPLHF. CDR3 nucleotides: TGTGCCAGCAGTCCCTCTTCCCCGCAGGGGAATTCACCCCTCCACTTT. J is TRBJ1-6 and V is TRBV6-6; maybe TRBD1 (6 bases). CDR1 and CDR2 from the germline V gene are MNHNY and SVGAGI (reference sequence). The CDR3 covers 16 residues. Between the trimmed V and J ends, which lost 5 bases and 7 bases, there was a span of 18 bases.

At least ten counts were recorded for this clonotype. At one end, the junction sequence differs from germline, possibly due to a read error. This rearrangement joins TRBV7-2 to TRBJ1-2, with D unresolved. Germline V gives CDR1 SGHTA, CDR2 FQGNSA. The CDR3 has 12 amino acids. The CDR3 DNA reads TGCGCCAGCAGCTTGGCTAGTTATGGCTACACCTTC. Translated, it gives CASSLASYGYTF.